Listed below are T cell receptor beta chains from one sample, sequenced in a study of cytomegalovirus exposure and HLA in healthy donors. Generated by immunoSEQ multiplex PCR, the TCRdb table keeps only in-frame clones and is missing some. Of fewer than 250,000 clones in the sample, about 79% were seen once. Specimen: PBMCs. The receptor set was obtained from a male donor in good health and CMV-seronegative. Both conserved end residues are part of each CDR3. The D gene is left open where the match is weak. Clone size is given for some rows only: seen once, a few or many times, or a class if the clone is expanded.

j_gene,abundance,v_gene,d_gene,CDR3aa,CDR3nt
TRBJ2-7,.,TRBV7-9,TRBD2,CASSLVPAGGYEQYF,TGTGCCAGCAGCTTGGTACCAGCGGGGGGCTACGAGCAGTACTTC
TRBJ2-7,.,TRBV7-2,.,CASSLGRGSYEQYF,TGTGCCAGCAGCTTAGGACGGGGGAGCTACGAGCAGTACTTC
TRBJ2-7,.,TRBV6-6,.,CASSFRGSYEQYF,TGTGCCAGCAGTTTTCGCGGATCCTACGAGCAGTACTTC
TRBJ2-1,once,TRBV19,TRBD2,CASRGSWLAGGGAHNEQFF,TGTGCCAGTAGAGGCTCGTGGCTAGCGGGAGGGGGGGCGCACAATGAGCAGTTCTTC
TRBJ1-1,few,TRBV5-1,.,CASSPGLLGQHNTEAFF,TGCGCCAGCAGCCCGGGCCTGCTGGGGCAGCACAACACTGAAGCTTTCTTT
TRBJ1-1,.,TRBV5-1,.,CASRRSTNTEAFF,TGCGCCAGCAGGCGGTCCACGAACACTGAAGCTTTCTTT
TRBJ2-7,few,TRBV6-5,.,CASSSVGLADEQYF,TGTGCCAGCAGTTCGGTGGGACTGGCAGACGAGCAGTACTTC
TRBJ2-7,.,TRBV4-1,TRBD1,CASSQDTGGMSYEQYF,TGCGCCAGCAGCCAAGATACAGGGGGCATGTCCTACGAGCAGTACTTC
TRBJ1-2,.,TRBV7-9,TRBD1,CASSLGTGNGYTF,TGTGCCAGCAGCTTAGGGACAGGGAACGGCTACACCTTC
TRBJ1-5,once,TRBV6-6,.,CASSYLRGSNQPQHF,TGTGCCAGCAGTTACCTGAGGGGGTCCAATCAGCCCCAGCATTTT
TRBJ1-3,.,TRBV7-7,TRBD1,CASSLQGVSSGNTIYF,TGTGCTAGCAGTCTTCAGGGGGTGAGCTCTGGAAACACCATATATTTT
TRBJ1-2,.,TRBV2,TRBD1,CASSEWATGGANYGYTF,TGTGCCAGCAGTGAATGGGCGACAGGGGGAGCTAACTATGGCTACACCTTC
TRBJ1-1,few,TRBV9,.,CASSPGGDGAFF,TGTGCCAGCAGCCCCGGGGGGGACGGGGCTTTCTTT
TRBJ2-5,.,TRBV5-1,.,CASSSRAAQETQYF,TGCGCCAGCAGCTCCAGGGCAGCCCAAGAGACCCAGTACTTC
TRBJ2-7,.,TRBV15,.,CATSRERQVTYEQYF,TGTGCCACCAGCAGAGAGAGACAGGTCACCTACGAGCAGTACTTC
TRBJ1-1,.,TRBV7-9,.,CASSPYRVAAEAFF,TGTGCCAGCAGCCCCTACAGGGTGGCGGCTGAAGCTTTCTTT
TRBJ2-7,.,TRBV5-4,.,CASSLYRGTYEQYF,TGTGCCAGCAGCTTGTATCGGGGAACCTACGAGCAGTACTTC
TRBJ2-7,.,TRBV7-8,.,CASSVDWSTYEQYF,TGTGCCAGCAGCGTCGACTGGTCAACCTACGAGCAGTACTTC
TRBJ2-7,.,TRBV18,TRBD2,CASSPGLSGRPAYEQYF,TGTGCCAGCTCACCGGGCCTCAGCGGGAGGCCAGCCTACGAGCAGTACTTC
TRBJ2-7,.,TRBV30,.,CAWSGGRGFTYEQYF,TGTGCCTGGAGTGGAGGTAGGGGATTTACCTACGAGCAGTACTTC
TRBJ2-1,.,TRBV5-1,.,CASSLDQGGLNEQFF,TGCGCCAGCAGCTTGGATCAAGGGGGTCTCAATGAGCAGTTCTTC
TRBJ1-1,.,TRBV27,TRBD1,CASSLDRDRPEAFF,TGTGCCAGCAGTTTAGACAGGGATCGTCCTGAAGCTTTCTTT
TRBJ1-1,.,TRBV2,TRBD1,CASTGRGITEAFF,TGTGCCAGCACTGGCAGGGGGATCACTGAAGCTTTCTTT
TRBJ1-3,.,TRBV6-5,TRBD1,CASSYGTGTGNTIYF,TGTGCCAGCAGTTACGGGACAGGGACTGGAAACACCATATATTTT
TRBJ2-7,once,TRBV6-1,TRBD1,CASSPRGTSYEQYF,TGTGCCAGCAGCCCCAGGGGGACCTCCTACGAGCAGTACTTC
TRBJ2-1,.,TRBV28,TRBD1,CASSAFIGTGGMSSYNEQFF,TGTGCCAGCAGTGCGTTTATTGGGACAGGGGGTATGAGCTCCTACAATGAGCAGTTCTTC
TRBJ1-1,few,TRBV28,TRBD1,CASSFTQGGTEAFF,TGTGCCAGCAGTTTTACCCAGGGGGGCACTGAAGCTTTCTTT
TRBJ2-3,.,TRBV13,TRBD2,CASSPRSGEGYTDTQYF,TGTGCCAGCAGCCCAAGGAGCGGGGAAGGATACACAGATACGCAGTATTTT
TRBJ1-2,.,TRBV7-2,.,CASSQQSGIGNYGYTF,TGTGCCAGCAGCCAACAATCCGGGATAGGAAACTATGGCTACACCTTC
TRBJ2-7,.,TRBV18,.,CASSPNRMLSYEQYF,TGTGCCAGCTCTCCTAACAGGATGCTCTCCTACGAGCAGTACTTC
TRBJ1-1,many,TRBV5-1,.,CASRSAQGSTEAFF,TGCGCCAGCAGGTCTGCGCAGGGATCCACTGAAGCTTTCTTT
TRBJ1-5,.,TRBV28,.,CASGGGGMYQPQHF,TGTGCCAGCGGGGGGGGCGGGATGTATCAGCCCCAGCATTTT
TRBJ1-2,.,TRBV7-2,TRBD1,CASSSPTGFSLNYGYTF,TGTGCCAGCAGCTCACCGACAGGGTTCTCCCTAAACTATGGCTACACCTTC
TRBJ2-2,.,TRBV27,TRBD1,CASSRSRTGANTGELFF,TGTGCCAGCAGTCGATCACGGACAGGGGCTAACACCGGGGAGCTGTTTTTT
TRBJ1-4,.,TRBV2,.,CASSVAGTNEKLFF,TGTGCCAGCAGTGTTGCAGGGACTAATGAAAAACTGTTTTTT
TRBJ2-2,once,TRBV18,.,CASSRYRDPGELFF,TGTGCCAGCTCACGCTACAGGGATCCCGGGGAGCTGTTTTTT
TRBJ1-5,.,TRBV18,TRBD1,CASSPRTGISNQPQHF,TGTGCCAGCTCACCGCGGACAGGTATTAGCAATCAGCCCCAGCATTTT
TRBJ2-3,once,TRBV5-1,.,CASSLESFAGMTDTQYF,TGCGCCAGCAGCTTGGAATCATTTGCGGGAATGACAGATACGCAGTATTTT